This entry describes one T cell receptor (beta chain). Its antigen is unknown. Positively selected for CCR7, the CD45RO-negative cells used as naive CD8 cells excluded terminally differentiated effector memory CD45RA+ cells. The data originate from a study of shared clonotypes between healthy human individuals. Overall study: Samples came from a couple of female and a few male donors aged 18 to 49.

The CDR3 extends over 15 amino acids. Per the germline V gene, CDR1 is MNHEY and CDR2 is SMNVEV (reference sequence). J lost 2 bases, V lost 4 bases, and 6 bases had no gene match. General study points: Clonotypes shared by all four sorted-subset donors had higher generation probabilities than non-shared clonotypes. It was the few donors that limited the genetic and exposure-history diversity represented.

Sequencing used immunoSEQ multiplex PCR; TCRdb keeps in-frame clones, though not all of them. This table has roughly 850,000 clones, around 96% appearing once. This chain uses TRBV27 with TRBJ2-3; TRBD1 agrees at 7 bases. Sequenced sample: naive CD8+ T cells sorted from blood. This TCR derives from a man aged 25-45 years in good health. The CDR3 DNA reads TGTGCCAGCAGTTCGGATGACAGGGCCACAGATACGCAGTATTTT. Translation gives CASSSDDRATDTQYF.